The 23 T cell receptor beta chains presented below share a single source sample, sequenced in a study of blood T cell repertoires in COVID-19. Sequencing used immunoSEQ multiplex PCR; TCRdb keeps in-frame clones, though not all of them. The sample gives tens of thousands of clones, about 90% of which show up once; more than 4.5% is in the top ten. Sequencing input: peripheral blood. These receptors came from a woman of 80 years or more with acute or convalescent COVID-19.

Remarks on this clone: One junction end disagrees with the germline gene, perhaps due to a read error. This chain uses TRBV7-7 with TRBJ2-2; 7 nucleotides line up with TRBD1. The CDR3 length is 15 residues. Germline values: CDR1 SSHAT, CDR2 FNYEAQ (reference sequence). CDR3 sequence (DNA): TGTGCTAGCAGCTTGGTTGAGGGGGCGGCCGGGGAGCTGTTTTTT. Amino acids: CASSLVEGAAGELFF.

CDR3 sequence (DNA): TGTGCCAGCAGCGCAGGCCTGACAGGACCAGGCACTGAAGCTTTCTTT. This encodes CASSAGLTGPGTEAFF. The chain employs TRBV9 and TRBJ1-1; possible D gene TRBD1, 6 bases. Looked up from germline, CDR1 is SGDLS and CDR2 is YYNGEE. Between the trimmed V and J ends, which lost 3 bases and 4 bases, there was a span of 19 bases. This CDR3 is built from 16 residues.

The sample holds a few counts of this clone. V is TRBV11-2 and J is TRBJ1-2, with TRBD1 matching over 7 bases. The CDR3 sequence is 15 residues long. After removal of 3 bases from V and 1 base from J, the junction contained 5 bases not matched to a gene. The germline V gene encodes CDR1 SGHAT and CDR2 FQNNGV. CDR3 region: CASSLGTANNYGYTF. DNA of the CDR3: TGTGCCAGCAGCTTGGGGACAGCGAATAACTATGGCTACACCTTC.

The rearrangement joins TRBV6-2 or TRBV6-3 to TRBJ2-2; 9 bases agree with TRBD2. The trim removed 4 bases at V and 1 base at J, leaving 13 bases unmatched. This CDR3 has 19 amino acids. Germline lookup yields CDR1 MNHEY and CDR2 SVGEGT. In DNA, the CDR3 is TGTGCCAGCAGTTTCAACCCCGAAGCGGGGGGATTGAACACCGGGGAGCTGTTTTTT. This encodes CASSFNPEAGGLNTGELFF.

This clone is a singleton in its sample. The gene calls are TRBV18 and TRBJ2-1, with a tentative D call TRBD2 (6 bases). Trimming stripped 4 bases from V and 8 bases from J, with 18 bases between. Germline CDR1 KGHSH, CDR2 LQKENI. The CDR3 loop spans 15 amino acids. DNA of the CDR3: TGTGCCAGCTCACGCGGGACGGGGATTATGTATGAGCAGTTCTTC. This translates into CASSRGTGIMYEQFF.

The gene calls are TRBV5-1 and TRBJ1-6; the match to TRBD1 covers 8 bases. This CDR3 comprises 15 residues. Losses at the gene ends were 4 bases for V and 12 bases for J; bases not matched to a gene: 12. Germline V gene data show CDR1 as SGHRS and CDR2 as YFSETQ. The CDR3 protein is CASSPGAGGAGPLHF. In DNA form, the CDR3 reads TGCGCCAGCAGCCCAGGGGCAGGGGGCGCGGGACCCCTCCACTTT.

A single count supports this clone. V gene TRBV27 combines with J gene TRBJ2-7; possibly TRBD2 for D (5 bases). The CDR3 is 14 residues long. Trimming cost V 3 bases and J 2 bases, with 11 bases left between them. The germline CDR1 and CDR2 sequences are MNHEY and SMNVEV (reference sequence). DNA of the CDR3: TGTGCCAGCAGTTTGGTCGGGGTCCCCTACGAGCAGTACTTC. This encodes CASSLVGVPYEQYF.

This clone was recorded once. The chain employs TRBV7-2 and TRBJ2-2; TRBD2 agrees at 12 bases. V trimming: 4 bases; J trimming: 6 bases; junction bases outside the gene matches: 3. Germline assignment: CDR1 SGHTA and CDR2 FQGNSA. There are 15 residues in the CDR3. This chain's CDR3 is CASSSGTSGPGELFF. CDR3 coding DNA: TGTGCCAGCAGCTCCGGGACTAGCGGGCCCGGGGAGCTGTTTTTT.

The chain links TRBV5-1 to TRBJ2-7; the D gene is possibly TRBD1 (5 bases). Trimming took off 0 bases at V and 1 base at J, with 8 bases between the two ends. Germline V gene sequence: CDR1 SGHRS, CDR2 YFSETQ. The CDR3 spans 14 residues. Written as DNA, the CDR3 is TGCGCCAGCAGCTTGGGGGGCGGATCCTACGAGCAGTACTTC. This gives the protein CASSLGGGSYEQYF.

This clone was detected only once. The rearrangement uses TRBV21-1 and TRBJ1-1; TRBD1, the table's D call, lacks a check against the DNA. TRBV21-1 is annotated as a pseudogene. The CDR3 covers 15 residues. CDR3 sequence: CASSKPRGEGTEAFF. The CDR3 DNA reads as TGTGCCAGCAGCAAACCCAGGGGGGAAGGCACTGAAGCTTTCTTT.

V and J are TRBV6-6 and TRBJ2-7, with unresolved D. The CDR3 is 12 residues long. Germline CDR1 reads MNHNY; CDR2 reads SVGAGI (reference sequence). V was pared by 3 bases and J by 0 bases, with 3 bases between. CDR3 in amino acids: CASSYSSYEQYF. The DNA for the CDR3 is TGTGCCAGCAGTTATAGCTCCTACGAGCAGTACTTC.

V and J are TRBV3-1 (or the pseudogene TRBV3-2) and TRBJ2-3; D is unresolved. Between the trimmed V and J ends, which lost 4 bases and 0 bases, there was a span of 5 bases. The length of the CDR3 is 13 residues. Per the germline V gene, CDR1 is LGHDT and CDR2 is YNNKEL (reference sequence). Here the CDR3 reads CASSPPSTDTQYF. Here the CDR3 DNA reads TGTGCCAGCAGCCCCCCTAGCACAGATACGCAGTATTTT.

V and J are TRBV11-1 and TRBJ2-5; TRBD1 matches at 7 bases. Germline V gives CDR1 SGHAT, CDR2 FQDESV (reference sequence). V lost 5 bases, J lost 3 bases, and 3 bases stayed unmatched. The CDR3 extends over 13 amino acids. The CDR3 DNA is TGTGCCAGCAGCGACAGGGTCGAAGAGACCCAGTACTTC. Its translation: CASSDRVEETQYF.

This clone was seen only a few times. V usage is TRBV7-8 and J usage is TRBJ2-6, with D perhaps TRBD2 (6 bases). The germline gives CDR1 SGHVS, CDR2 FQNEAQ. The V and J ends lost 1 base and 2 bases respectively, with 9 bases between them. The CDR3 loop spans 16 amino acids. For the CDR3, the DNA is TGTGCCAGCAGCTTAGTTACGGGGGCTGGGGCCAACGTCCTGACTTTC. It codes for CASSLVTGAGANVLTF.

The genes are TRBV7-8 and TRBJ2-2; 7 bases are a match to TRBD2. Germline CDR1 is SGHVS and CDR2 is FQNEAQ. After removal of 5 bases from V and 1 base from J, the junction contained 10 bases not matched to a gene. The CDR3 consists of 17 residues. The CDR3 here is CASSPFFAGVNTGELFF. In DNA form, the CDR3 reads TGTGCCAGCAGCCCCTTTTTTGCGGGGGTGAACACCGGGGAGCTGTTTTTT.

This chain links TRBV19 with TRBJ2-1; no clear D gene. V lost 7 bases, J lost 3 bases, and 4 bases lay in between. Germline V gene lookup returns CDR1 LNHDA and CDR2 SQIVND (reference sequence). The CDR3 totals 11 residues. The CDR3 loop is CASTLYNEQFF. CDR3 DNA: TGTGCCAGTACCCTCTACAATGAGCAGTTCTTC.

The chain has TRBV19 and TRBJ2-7; 10 positions match TRBD2. The CDR3 loop spans 16 amino acids. V lost 7 bases, J lost 2 bases, and 11 bases stayed unmatched. Germline CDR1 is LNHDA and CDR2 is SQIVND (reference sequence). The CDR3 bases are TGTGCCAGTACAGGACCCGTAAGCGGGAGGGCCTACGAGCAGTACTTC. Its translation is CASTGPVSGRAYEQYF.

The V call is TRBV19, the J call TRBJ2-4; D may be TRBD1 (6 bases). CDR3 length: 11 residues. Germline V gene data show CDR1 as LNHDA and CDR2 as SQIVND (reference sequence). The germline V and J ends were trimmed by 5 bases and 11 bases, with 10 bases remaining between them. The CDR3 nucleotides read TGTGCCAGTAGTCTTACAGGGTTTCAGTACTTC. This gives the protein CASSLTGFQYF.

The rearrangement links TRBV10-2 to TRBJ1-2, with D perhaps matching TRBD1 (5 bases). This CDR3 contains 16 residues. In germline, CDR1 is WSHSY, CDR2 SAAADI. V dropped 2 bases and J dropped 2 bases, with 15 bases sitting between them. CDR3 coding DNA: TGCGCCAGCAGTGAGGATGCAAGGGGAGGAAACTATGGCTACACCTTC. Translated: CASSEDARGGNYGYTF.

The genes are TRBV3-1 (or the pseudogene TRBV3-2) and TRBJ2-5; 8 bases match TRBD1. The germline V gene has CDR1 LGHDT and CDR2 YNNKEL (reference sequence). Trimming took 7 bases from V and 4 from J; bases not matched to a gene: 5. There are 13 residues in the CDR3. CDR3 protein: CASTPRGRETQYF. The CDR3 coding sequence is TGTGCCAGCACCCCCAGGGGGCGAGAGACCCAGTACTTC.

The V gene is TRBV7-9, the J gene TRBJ2-3, with TRBD1 matching 10 bases. CDR1 SEHNR and CDR2 FQNEAQ come from the germline V gene (reference sequence). This CDR3 has 17 amino acids. Trimming removed 5 bases from V and 1 base from J; junction bases left unmatched: 9. The CDR3: CASSAMTGGAGTDTQYF. The CDR3 DNA reads as TGTGCCAGCAGCGCCATGACAGGGGGCGCCGGCACAGATACGCAGTATTTT.

The gene calls are TRBV19 and TRBJ2-4, with D possibly matching TRBD1 (6 bases). CDR1 is LNHDA and CDR2 is SQIVND in the germline V gene (reference sequence). There are 14 residues in the CDR3. Trimming left V 10 bases short and J 7 bases short, with 20 bases between. The CDR3 loop is CATSGTSGQNIQYF. The DNA of the CDR3 is TGTGCCACGTCAGGAACGTCCGGACAGAACATTCAGTACTTC.

The chain links TRBV6-1 to TRBJ2-1; 8 nucleotides match TRBD2. The CDR3 length is 16 residues. The V and J ends lost 2 bases and 2 bases, in that order; junction bases with no gene match: 5. CDR1 is MNHNS, CDR2 SASEGT, per germline. CDR3 in amino acids: CASSESLAATYNEQFF. The CDR3 bases are TGTGCCAGCAGTGAATCACTAGCGGCTACCTACAATGAGCAGTTCTTC.